This T cell receptor (beta chain) appears in the sequencing data of a study of blood T cell repertoires in COVID-19. Measured with immunoSEQ multiplex PCR; TCRdb has only the in-frame clones, and not every one. Of some 270,000 clones in the sample, about 90% were seen once. Participants spanned ages about 18 to 90 years and resided in some 22 US areas. The CDR3 runs 17 residues. The germline CDR1 and CDR2 sequences are SGHVS and FQNEAQ. V shed 5 bases and J 5 bases; nucleotides not matched to a gene: 14. This chain connects TRBV7-8 to TRBJ2-3; 9 positions agree with TRBD1. Sequenced: PBMCs or T cells enriched from blood (not recorded which). The TCR was taken from a woman in her thirties or forties who had been exposed to COVID-19. This CDR3 reads CASSPMGQGGGRDTQYF. For the CDR3, the DNA is TGTGCCAGCAGCCCGATGGGACAGGGAGGCGGGCGAGATACGCAGTATTTT.